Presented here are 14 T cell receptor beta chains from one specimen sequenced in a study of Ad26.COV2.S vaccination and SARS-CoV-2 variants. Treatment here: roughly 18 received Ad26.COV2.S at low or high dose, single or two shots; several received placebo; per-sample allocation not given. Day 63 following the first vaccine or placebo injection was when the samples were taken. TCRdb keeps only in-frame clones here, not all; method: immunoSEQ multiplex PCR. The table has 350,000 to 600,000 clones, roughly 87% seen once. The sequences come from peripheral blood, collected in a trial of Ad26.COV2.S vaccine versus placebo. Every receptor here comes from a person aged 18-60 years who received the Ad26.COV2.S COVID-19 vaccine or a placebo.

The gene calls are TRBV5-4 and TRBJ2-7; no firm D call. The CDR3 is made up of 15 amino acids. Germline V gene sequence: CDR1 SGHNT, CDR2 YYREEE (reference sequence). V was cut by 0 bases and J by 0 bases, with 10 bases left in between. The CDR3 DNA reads TGTGCCAGCAGCTTGGCCGTAGGGAACTCCTACGAGCAGTACTTC. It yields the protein CASSLAVGNSYEQYF.

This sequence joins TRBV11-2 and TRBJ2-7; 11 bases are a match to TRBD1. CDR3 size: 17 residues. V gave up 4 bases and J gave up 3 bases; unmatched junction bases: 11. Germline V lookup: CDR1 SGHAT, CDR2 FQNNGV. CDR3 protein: CASSSVSAGTGGYEQYF. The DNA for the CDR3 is TGTGCCAGCAGCTCAGTCAGCGCCGGGACAGGGGGCTACGAGCAGTACTTC.

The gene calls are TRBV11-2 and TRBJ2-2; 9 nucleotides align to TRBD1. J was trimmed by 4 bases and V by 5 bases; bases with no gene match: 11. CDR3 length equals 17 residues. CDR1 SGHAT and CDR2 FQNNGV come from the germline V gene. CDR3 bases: TGTGCCAGCAGCCCCCGTGTTAGGACAGGGGTCACCGGGGAGCTGTTTTTT. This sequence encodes CASSPRVRTGVTGELFF.

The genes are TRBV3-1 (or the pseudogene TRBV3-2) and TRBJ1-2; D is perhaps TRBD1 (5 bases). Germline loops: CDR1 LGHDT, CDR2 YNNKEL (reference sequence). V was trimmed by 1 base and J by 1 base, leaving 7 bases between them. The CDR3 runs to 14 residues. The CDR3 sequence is CASSQVTDNYGYTF. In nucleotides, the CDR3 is TGTGCCAGCAGCCAAGTGACAGATAACTATGGCTACACCTTC.

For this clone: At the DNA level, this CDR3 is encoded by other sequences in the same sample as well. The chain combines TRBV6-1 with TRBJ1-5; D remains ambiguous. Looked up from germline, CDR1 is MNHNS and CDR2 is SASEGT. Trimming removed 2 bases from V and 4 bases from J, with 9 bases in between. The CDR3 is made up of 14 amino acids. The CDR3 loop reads CASSESTVNQPQHF. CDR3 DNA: TGTGCCAGCAGTGAATCGACGGTAAATCAGCCCCAGCATTTT.

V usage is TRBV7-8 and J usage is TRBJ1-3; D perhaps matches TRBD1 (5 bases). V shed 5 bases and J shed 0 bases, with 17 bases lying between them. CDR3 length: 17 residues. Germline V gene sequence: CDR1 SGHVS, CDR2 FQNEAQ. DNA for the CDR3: TGTGCCAGCAGCGAATCCAGGGAGCTTGTCTCTGGAAACACCATATATTTT. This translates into CASSESRELVSGNTIYF.

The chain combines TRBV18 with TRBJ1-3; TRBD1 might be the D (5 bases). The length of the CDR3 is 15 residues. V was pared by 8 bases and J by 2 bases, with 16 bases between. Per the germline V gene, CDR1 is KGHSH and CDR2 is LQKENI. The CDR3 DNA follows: TGTGCCAGCGGACACTACGGAAATACTGGAAACACCATATATTTT. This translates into CASGHYGNTGNTIYF. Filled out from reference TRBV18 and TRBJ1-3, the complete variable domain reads NAGVMQNPRHLVRRRGQEARLRCSPMKGHSHVYWYRQLPEEGLKFMVYLQKENIIDESGMPKERFSAEFPKEGPSILRIQQVVRGDSAAYFCASGHYGNTGNTIYFGEGSWLTVV.

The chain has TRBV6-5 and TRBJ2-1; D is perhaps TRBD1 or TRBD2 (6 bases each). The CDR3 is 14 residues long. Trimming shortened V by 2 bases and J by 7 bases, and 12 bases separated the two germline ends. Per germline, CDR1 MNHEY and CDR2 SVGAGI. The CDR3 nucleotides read TGTGCCAGCAGTTACGCGGGAACAGGGAATGAGCAGTTCTTC. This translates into CASSYAGTGNEQFF.

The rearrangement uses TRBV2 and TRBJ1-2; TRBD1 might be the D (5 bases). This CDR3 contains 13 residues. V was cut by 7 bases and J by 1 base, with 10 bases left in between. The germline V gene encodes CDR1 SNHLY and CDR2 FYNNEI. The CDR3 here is CASKRDGNYGYTF. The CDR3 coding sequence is TGTGCCAGCAAGCGGGACGGTAACTATGGCTACACCTTC.

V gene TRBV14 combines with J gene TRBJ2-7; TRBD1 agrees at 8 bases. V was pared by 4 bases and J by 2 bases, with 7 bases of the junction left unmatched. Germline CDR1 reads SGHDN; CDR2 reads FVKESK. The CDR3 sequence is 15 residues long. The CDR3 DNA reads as TGTGCCAGCAGCCGCTTCAGGACAGGGCCCTACGAGCAGTACTTC. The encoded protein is CASSRFRTGPYEQYF.

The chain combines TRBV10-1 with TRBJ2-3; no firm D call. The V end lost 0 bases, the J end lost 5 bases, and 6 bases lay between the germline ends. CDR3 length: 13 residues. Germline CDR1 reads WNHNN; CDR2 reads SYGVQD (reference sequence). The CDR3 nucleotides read TGCGCCAGCAGTGAGTCGGGATTAGATACGCAGTATTTT. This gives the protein CASSESGLDTQYF.

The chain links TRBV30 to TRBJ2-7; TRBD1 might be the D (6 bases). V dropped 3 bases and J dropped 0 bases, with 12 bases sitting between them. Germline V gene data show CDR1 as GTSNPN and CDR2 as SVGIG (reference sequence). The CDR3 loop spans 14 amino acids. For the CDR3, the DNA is TGTGCCTGGAGGGACAGAAGACTCTCCTACGAGCAGTACTTC. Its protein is CAWRDRRLSYEQYF.

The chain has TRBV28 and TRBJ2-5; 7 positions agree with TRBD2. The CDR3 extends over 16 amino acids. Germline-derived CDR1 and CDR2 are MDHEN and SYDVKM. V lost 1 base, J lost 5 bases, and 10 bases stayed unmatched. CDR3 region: CASSLLGGGPGETQYF. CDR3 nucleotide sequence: TGTGCCAGCAGTTTATTGGGGGGAGGGCCAGGGGAGACCCAGTACTTC.

The DNA for the CDR3 is TGTGCCAGCAGTTTAGGCACAGGGGCCAGTGGCTACACCTTC. Translation gives CASSLGTGASGYTF. The chain uses TRBV28 and TRBJ1-2, with TRBD1 identical over 7 bases. J lost 7 bases, V lost 2 bases, and 7 bases had no gene match. In germline, CDR1 is MDHEN, CDR2 SYDVKM. The CDR3 length is 14 residues.